The clone carrying this T cell receptor (beta chain) was seen a few times. The antigen remains undetermined. These data belong to a study of T cell repertoires in aging, cancer and after chemotherapy. In the study overall: Healthy donor repertoires were recorded over several months to years and showed clear clonal overlap.

Study outcomes and limitations: In each cancer cohort, median generation probability increased across chemotherapy, suggesting thymic output rebounded. Untreated cancer patients had significantly lower blood TCR diversity than age-matched healthy donors. Immunological memory after chemotherapy cannot be judged from the repertoire data.

TRB rearrangements spanning V, D and J were amplified using mixed TRB-A/B primers. TCRdb called the multiplex PCR reads again in MiXCR, with one record for every CDR3 protein. The data contain some 10,000 distinct CDR3 sequences, 25% to 30% of them singletons. TCR beta rearrangements were amplified from peripheral blood genomic DNA. Germline V lookup: CDR1 LNHDA, CDR2 SQIVND (reference sequence). This CDR3 contains 13 residues. Deletions cut 4 bases from V and 0 bases from J, with 1 base between. The sequenced sample consisted of blood. This receptor was taken from a human donor in good health. This chain connects TRBV19 to TRBJ2-6; no clear D. The CDR3 nucleotides read TGTGCCAGTAGTAACTCTGGGGCCAACGTCCTGACTTTC. Translation gives CASSNSGANVLTF.